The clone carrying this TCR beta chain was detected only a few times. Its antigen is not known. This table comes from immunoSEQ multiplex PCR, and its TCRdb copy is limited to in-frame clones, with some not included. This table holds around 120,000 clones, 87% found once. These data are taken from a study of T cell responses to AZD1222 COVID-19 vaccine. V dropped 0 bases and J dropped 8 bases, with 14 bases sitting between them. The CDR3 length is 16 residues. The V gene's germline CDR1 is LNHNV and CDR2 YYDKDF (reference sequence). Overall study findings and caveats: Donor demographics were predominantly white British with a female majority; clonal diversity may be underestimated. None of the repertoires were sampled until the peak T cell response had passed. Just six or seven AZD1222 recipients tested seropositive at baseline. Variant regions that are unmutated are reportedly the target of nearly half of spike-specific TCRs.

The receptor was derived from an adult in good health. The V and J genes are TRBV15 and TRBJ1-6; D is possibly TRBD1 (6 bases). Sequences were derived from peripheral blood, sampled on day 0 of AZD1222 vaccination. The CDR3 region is CATSRDYQGTDSPLHF. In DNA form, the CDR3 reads TGTGCCACCAGCAGAGATTATCAGGGGACGGATTCACCCCTCCACTTT.